The clone carrying this T cell receptor (beta chain) appeared many times. The antigen remains unidentified. This specimen comes from a study of T cells after yellow fever vaccination. Study-wide results and limits: Abundant contaminating clonotypes from the bulk population could appear in FACS-sorted repertoires. Re-detected after boosting: most primary clones, 96% of CD4 and about 89% of CD8.

5'RACE template switching produced TCR cDNA carrying a universal primer site and UMIs. TCRdb fed the 5' RACE reads into MiXCR, producing one record per CDR3 protein. The sample contains around 160,000 distinct CDR3 sequences, approximately 6.8% of which appear only once. The receptor comes from a man between 18 and 35 years old who received the YFV17D yellow fever vaccine. Sequencing used CD4+ T cells sorted from PBMCs, obtained around 5 days after the first yellow fever vaccination.

The CDR3 region is CASSAQGLDEQYF. In DNA, the CDR3 is TGTGCCAGCAGCGCACAGGGTTTGGACGAGCAGTACTTC. The rearrangement links TRBV7-2 to TRBJ2-7; a weak D match, TRBD1 (6 bases). CDR1 SGHTA and CDR2 FQGNSA come from the germline V gene. The CDR3 runs to 13 residues. The germline V and J ends were trimmed by 5 bases and 5 bases, with 13 bases remaining between them.